Listed below are T cell receptor beta chains from one sample, sequenced in a study of PD-1 blockade in classical Hodgkin lymphoma. Here immunoSEQ multiplex PCR was the method, and the copy in TCRdb shows in-frame clones only, minus some. The sample includes fewer than 35,000 clones, roughly nine tenths of them seen just once. The sample was peripheral blood mononuclear cells (PBMCs). Source of these receptors: a human donor with classical Hodgkin lymphoma. CDR3s include the opening cysteine and the closing phenylalanine or tryptophan. The order of the fields is V gene, clone size, D gene, J gene, CDR3 DNA, CDR3 protein. A D gene is named only where the DNA matches it firmly. Expanded clones get a size class; other rows say once, few or many, or leave the size out.

TRBV10-2	-	TRBD2	TRBJ2-7	TGCGCCAGCCGGCTAGCGGGAGGTGAGCAGTACTTC	CASRLAGGEQYF
TRBV19	once	TRBD1	TRBJ1-2	TGTGCCAGTAGGACAGGGGCCGGGGACTATGGCTACACCTTC	CASRTGAGDYGYTF
TRBV18	-	-	TRBJ2-2	TGTGCCAGCTCACCACCGAGCTTGGCCGGGGAGCTGTTTTTT	CASSPPSLAGELFF
TRBV7-6	-	-	TRBJ2-5	TGTGCCAGCAGCTGGGGAATCCAAGAGACCCAGTACTTC	CASSWGIQETQYF
TRBV10-2	-	TRBD2	TRBJ2-1	TGCGCCACCCGACTAGCGGGAGTCGACAATGAGCAGTTCTTC	CATRLAGVDNEQFF
TRBV5-4	-	-	TRBJ2-1	TGTGCCAGCAGCCAAGACAGTAGCTCCTACAATGAGCAGTTCTTC	CASSQDSSSYNEQFF
TRBV7-6	-	TRBD1	TRBJ1-5	TGTGCCAGCAGCTTAGAGAGCAGGGGGCGCGTCCAGCATTTT	CASSLESRGRVQHF
TRBV6-1	-	-	TRBJ1-1	TGTGCCAGCATTTGGGGAGGGTCTGGGAACACTGAAGCTTTCTTT	CASIWGGSGNTEAFF
TRBV10-3	once	-	TRBJ2-7	TGTGCCATCAGTGGGCAGGGGTACGAGCAGTACTTC	CAISGQGYEQYF
TRBV27	-	-	TRBJ2-2	TGTGCCAGCAGTCCACCCACCGGGGAGCTGTTTTTT	CASSPPTGELFF
TRBV2	-	-	TRBJ2-1	TGTGCCAGCAGTTTTAACAGGATCGGAAATGAGCAGTTCTTC	CASSFNRIGNEQFF
TRBV6-1	-	-	TRBJ1-2	TGTGCCAGCAGAAAAAGGGGGGAATATGGCTACACCTTC	CASRKRGEYGYTF
TRBV5-1	-	-	TRBJ1-3	TGCGCCAGCAGCGACATCCCAGGAAACACCATATATTTT	CASSDIPGNTIYF
TRBV27	-	-	TRBJ2-2	TGTGCCAGCAGTTTTTCCGGCAGGACGAACACCGGGGAGCTGTTTTTT	CASSFSGRTNTGELFF
TRBV28	once	-	TRBJ2-2	TGTGCCAGCAGTGATGACAGCACCGGGGAGCTGTTTTTT	CASSDDSTGELFF
TRBV7-2	-	-	TRBJ2-3	TGTGCCAGCAGCTTAAACGGATTCGCAGATACGCAGTATTTT	CASSLNGFADTQYF
TRBV7-6	-	-	TRBJ2-2	TGTGCCAGCAGCTCGCGAACAGGATGGGGGGAGCTGTTTTTT	CASSSRTGWGELFF
TRBV29-1	-	-	TRBJ1-1	TGCAGCGTGAACGGGGGAAGCACTGAAGCTTTCTTT	CSVNGGSTEAFF
TRBV5-1	-	TRBD1	TRBJ1-2	TGCGCCAGCAGCTCGGGACAGGGCTTAAACTATGGCTACACCTTC	CASSSGQGLNYGYTF
TRBV5-1	-	TRBD1	TRBJ1-1	TGCGCCAGCAGCTCCCAAGGAGGGGGCGGAACTGAAGCTTTCTTT	CASSSQGGGGTEAFF
TRBV19	-	-	TRBJ1-4	TGTGCCAGTAGTTCCCCAGGAGCAACTAATGAAAAACTGTTTTTT	CASSSPGATNEKLFF
TRBV7-2	-	-	TRBJ2-7	TGTGCCAGCAGCTTGAGTGGCTCCTACGAGCAGTACTTC	CASSLSGSYEQYF
TRBV29-1	-	-	TRBJ2-6	TGCAGCGTAACGGGGGACTCTGGGGCCAACGTCCTGACTTTC	CSVTGDSGANVLTF
TRBV5-5	-	-	TRBJ2-5	TGTGCCAGCACCTCGGTCCCTCAAGAGACCCAGTACTTC	CASTSVPQETQYF
TRBV2	-	-	TRBJ2-3	TGTGCCAGCAGTGAGGGCCTAGCTACAGATACGCAGTATTTT	CASSEGLATDTQYF
TRBV10-2	-	TRBD2	TRBJ2-1	TGCGCCAGCAGTGACCCGGGACTAGCGGGATACAATGAGCAGTTCTTC	CASSDPGLAGYNEQFF
TRBV7-8	once	-	TRBJ2-3	TGTGCCAGCAGCTTATCGGGGGGACAGGTGTACACAGATACGCAGTATTTT	CASSLSGGQVYTDTQYF
TRBV2	-	TRBD2	TRBJ2-1	TGTGCCAGCAGTCCTGGACTAGCGGGAGAGGGCCAGTCCTACAATGAGCAGTTCTTC	CASSPGLAGEGQSYNEQFF
TRBV7-3	-	-	TRBJ2-5	TGTGCCAGCAGCTTAACGTCCCCGGGCTCCCATGACACTGAAGAGACCCAGTACTTC	CASSLTSPGSHDTEETQYF
TRBV9	-	TRBD2	TRBJ2-2	TGTGCCAGCAGCGAAGGACTAGCGGGAGGGGTCGGGGAGCTGTTTTTT	CASSEGLAGGVGELFF
TRBV5-6	-	-	TRBJ2-5	TGTGCCAGCAGCCCACGGGGGCCGAGAGAGACCCAGTACTTC	CASSPRGPRETQYF
TRBV28	-	-	TRBJ1-5	TGTGCCAGCAGTTTCTGGACAAGCAATCAGCCCCAGCATTTT	CASSFWTSNQPQHF
TRBV6-5	-	TRBD1	TRBJ1-3	TGTGCCAGCAGTTGGGACAGGGTTGGAAACACCATATATTTT	CASSWDRVGNTIYF
TRBV6-6	-	-	TRBJ2-7	TGTGCCAGCAGTTACGCGCGGGACAGCACCTACGAGCAGTACTTC	CASSYARDSTYEQYF
TRBV28	-	TRBD1	TRBJ2-3	TGTGCCAGCAGTGTTCCCGGGACAGGGGAAAGAGATACGCAGTATTTT	CASSVPGTGERDTQYF
TRBV5-1	once	-	TRBJ1-1	TGCGCCAGCCACAGGGAAGCGGGTCTCATGAACACTGAAGCTTTCTTT	CASHREAGLMNTEAFF
TRBV11-3	-	TRBD2	TRBJ2-1	TGTGCCAGCAGCCCGACCGGGGGGGCGCACTACAATGAGCAGTTCTTC	CASSPTGGAHYNEQFF
TRBV2	-	-	TRBJ2-7	TGTGCCAGCAGTGACAGCTACGAGCAGTACTTC	CASSDSYEQYF
TRBV7-8	-	-	TRBJ1-1	TGTGCCAGCAGCTTTGGGCCGGACACTGAAGCTTTCTTT	CASSFGPDTEAFF
TRBV5-1	-	-	TRBJ2-7	TGCGCCAGCAGCCTTAACTACGAGCAGTACTTC	CASSLNYEQYF
TRBV7-8	-	TRBD1	TRBJ1-1	TGTGCCAGCAGCTTACCAGGGGGAAACACTGAAGCTTTCTTT	CASSLPGGNTEAFF
TRBV10-3	-	-	TRBJ2-5	TGTGCCATCAGTGAAGACAGACAAGAGACCCAGTACTTC	CAISEDRQETQYF
TRBV7-8	-	-	TRBJ2-2	TGTGCCAGCAGCGCCGACAGGAACGGGGAGCTGTTTTTT	CASSADRNGELFF
TRBV18	-	-	TRBJ2-5	TGTGCCAGCTCACCGACAGTACAAGAGACCCAGTACTTC	CASSPTVQETQYF
TRBV5-1	-	-	TRBJ1-4	TGCGCCAGCAGCTTGGGGCAGCGCGGTGAAAAACTGTTTTTT	CASSLGQRGEKLFF
TRBV7-2	-	TRBD2	TRBJ2-5	TGTGCCAGCAGCTCGGGACTAGCGGCCCAAGAGACCCAGTACTTC	CASSSGLAAQETQYF
TRBV7-2	-	-	TRBJ2-2	TGTGCCAGCAGCTATCTATCAGCGAGCACCGGGGAGCTGTTTTTT	CASSYLSASTGELFF
TRBV18	-	-	TRBJ2-7	TGTGCCAGCTCACCCGAACAGGTGTCCTACGAGCAGTACTTC	CASSPEQVSYEQYF